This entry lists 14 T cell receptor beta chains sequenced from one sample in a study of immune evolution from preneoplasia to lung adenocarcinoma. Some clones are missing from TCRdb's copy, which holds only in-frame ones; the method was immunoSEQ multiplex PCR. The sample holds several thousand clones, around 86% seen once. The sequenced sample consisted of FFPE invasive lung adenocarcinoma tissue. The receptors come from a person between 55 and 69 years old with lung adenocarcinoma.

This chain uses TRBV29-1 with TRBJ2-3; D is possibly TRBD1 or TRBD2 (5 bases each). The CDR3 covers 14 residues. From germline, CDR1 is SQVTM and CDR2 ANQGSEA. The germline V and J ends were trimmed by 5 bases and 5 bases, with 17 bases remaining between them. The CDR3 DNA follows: TGCAGCGTTACGTGGGGGATTGCGGGAGATACGCAGTATTTT. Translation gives CSVTWGIAGDTQYF.

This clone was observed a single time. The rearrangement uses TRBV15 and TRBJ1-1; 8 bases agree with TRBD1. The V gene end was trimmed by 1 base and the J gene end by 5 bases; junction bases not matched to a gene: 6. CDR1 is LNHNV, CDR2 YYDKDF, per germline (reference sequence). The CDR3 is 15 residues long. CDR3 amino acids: CATSRAGTGGTEAFF. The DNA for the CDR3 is TGTGCCACCAGCAGAGCCGGGACAGGAGGTACTGAAGCTTTCTTT.

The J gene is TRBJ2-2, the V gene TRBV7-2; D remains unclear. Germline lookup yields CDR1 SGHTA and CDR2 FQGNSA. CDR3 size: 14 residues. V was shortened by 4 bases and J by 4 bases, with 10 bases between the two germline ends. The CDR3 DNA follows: TGTGCCAGCAGCTCATACACAGCCACCGGGGAGCTGTTTTTT. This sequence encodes CASSSYTATGELFF.

The DNA for the CDR3 is TGTGCCAGCAGCAGAGGGACAGGGGTCCATAATGAAAAACTGTTTTTT. Its protein product is CASSRGTGVHNEKLFF. The chain uses TRBV11-2 and TRBJ1-4, with 10 bases identical to TRBD1. The V gene's germline CDR1 is SGHAT and CDR2 FQNNGV. The CDR3 has 16 amino acids. Germline trimming cut 5 bases from V and 4 bases from J; bases unmatched to any gene: 7.

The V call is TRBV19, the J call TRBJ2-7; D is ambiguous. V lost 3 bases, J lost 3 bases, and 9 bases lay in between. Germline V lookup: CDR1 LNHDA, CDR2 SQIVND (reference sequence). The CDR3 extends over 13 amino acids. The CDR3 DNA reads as TGTGCCAGTAGTATCCGACTTAGCTACGAGCAGTACTTC. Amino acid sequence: CASSIRLSYEQYF. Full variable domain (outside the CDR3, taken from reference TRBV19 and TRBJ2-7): DGGITQSPKYLFRKEGQNVTLSCEQNLNHDAMYWYRQDPGQGLRLIYYSQIVNDFQKGDIAEGYSVSREKKESFPLTVTSAQKNPTAFYLCASSIRLSYEQYFGPGTRLTVT.

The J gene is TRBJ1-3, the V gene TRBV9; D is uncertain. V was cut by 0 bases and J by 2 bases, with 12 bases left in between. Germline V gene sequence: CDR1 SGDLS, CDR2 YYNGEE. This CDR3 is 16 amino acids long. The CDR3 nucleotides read TGTGCCAGCAGCGTAGGACTACCTAAAGCTGGAAACACCATATATTTT. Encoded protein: CASSVGLPKAGNTIYF.

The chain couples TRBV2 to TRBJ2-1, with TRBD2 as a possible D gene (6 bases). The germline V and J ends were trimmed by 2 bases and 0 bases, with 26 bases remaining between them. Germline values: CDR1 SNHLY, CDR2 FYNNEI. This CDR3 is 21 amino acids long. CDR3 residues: CASSEPPFALRGRGSYNEQFF. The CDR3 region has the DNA TGTGCCAGCAGTGAACCGCCCTTCGCTCTTCGGGGGAGAGGCTCCTACAATGAGCAGTTCTTC.

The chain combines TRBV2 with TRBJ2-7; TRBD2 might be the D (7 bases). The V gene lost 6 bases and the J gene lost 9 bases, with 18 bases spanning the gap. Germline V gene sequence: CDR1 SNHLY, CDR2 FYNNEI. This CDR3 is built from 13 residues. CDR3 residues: CASSLQGTTGQYF. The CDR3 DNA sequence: TGTGCCAGCAGCCTCCAGGGGACTACCGGGCAGTACTTC.

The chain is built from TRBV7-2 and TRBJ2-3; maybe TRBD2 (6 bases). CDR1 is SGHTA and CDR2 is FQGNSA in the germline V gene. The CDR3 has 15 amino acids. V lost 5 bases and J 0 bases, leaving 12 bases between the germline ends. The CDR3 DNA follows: TGTGCCAGCAGCAAGGACTATCTTAGCACAGATACGCAGTATTTT. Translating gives CASSKDYLSTDTQYF.

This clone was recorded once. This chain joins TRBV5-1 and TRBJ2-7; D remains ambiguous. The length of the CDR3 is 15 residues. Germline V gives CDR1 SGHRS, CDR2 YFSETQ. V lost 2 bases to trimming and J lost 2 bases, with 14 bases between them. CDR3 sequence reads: CASSFGLGSPYEQYF. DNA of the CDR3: TGCGCCAGCAGCTTCGGGCTGGGTTCGCCCTACGAGCAGTACTTC.

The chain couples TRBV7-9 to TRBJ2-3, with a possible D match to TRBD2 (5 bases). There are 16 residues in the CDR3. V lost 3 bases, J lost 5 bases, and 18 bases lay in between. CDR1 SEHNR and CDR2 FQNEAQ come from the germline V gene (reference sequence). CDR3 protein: CASSFGKVNRVDTQYF. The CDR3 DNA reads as TGTGCCAGCAGCTTCGGGAAGGTAAACCGGGTAGATACGCAGTATTTT.

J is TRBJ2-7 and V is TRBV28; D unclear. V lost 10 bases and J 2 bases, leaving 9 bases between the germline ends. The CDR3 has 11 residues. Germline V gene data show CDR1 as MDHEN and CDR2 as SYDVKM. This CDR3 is CATTETYEQYF. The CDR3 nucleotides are TGTGCCACTACGGAGACCTACGAGCAGTACTTC.

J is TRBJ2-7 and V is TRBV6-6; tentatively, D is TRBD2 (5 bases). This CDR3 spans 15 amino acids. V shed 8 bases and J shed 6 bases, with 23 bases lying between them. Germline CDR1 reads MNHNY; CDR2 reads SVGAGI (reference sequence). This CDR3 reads CASSLRGSARGEQYF. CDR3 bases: TGTGCCAGCTCTTTGAGAGGGAGCGCACGTGGCGAGCAGTACTTC.

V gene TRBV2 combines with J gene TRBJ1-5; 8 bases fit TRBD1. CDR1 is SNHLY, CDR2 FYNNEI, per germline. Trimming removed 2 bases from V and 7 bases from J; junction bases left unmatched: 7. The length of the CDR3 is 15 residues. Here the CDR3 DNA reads TGTGCCAGCAGTGAAAGGGGACAGGTCGGGCAGCCCCAGCATTTT. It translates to CASSERGQVGQPQHF.